These T cell receptor beta chains were read from a single sample in a study of cytotoxic CD8 clonotypes in ibrutinib-treated CLL. Data came from immunoSEQ multiplex PCR; TCRdb stores just in-frame clones and leaves some out. The sample has 80,000 to 95,000 clones, around 79% seen once. The material sequenced was PBMCs, taken after 12 months of ibrutinib treatment. These receptor sequences come from a human donor with chronic lymphocytic leukemia. Both conserved end residues are part of each CDR3. Each record gives: CDR3 length, J gene, clone size, V gene, D gene, CDR3 protein, CDR3 DNA. The D gene is left open where the match is weak. Size is stated for part of the rows, as once, few or many counts, or as a class when the clone is expanded.

>14|TRBJ1-2|NA|TRBV6-5|NA
CASSGLASNYGYTF
TGTGCCAGCAGTGGCTTGGCTTCCAACTATGGCTACACCTTC
>16|TRBJ2-7|NA|TRBV27|TRBD2
CASSPKREYVPYEQYF
TGTGCCAGCAGTCCTAAGCGGGAGTACGTCCCCTACGAGCAGTACTTC
>15|TRBJ2-7|NA|TRBV28|TRBD1
CASSFSGTANYEQYF
TGTGCCAGCAGTTTTTCAGGGACAGCGAACTACGAGCAGTACTTC
>12|TRBJ2-7|NA|TRBV7-2|NA
CASRRSGYEQYF
TGTGCCAGCCGGCGTTCGGGCTACGAGCAGTACTTC
>13|TRBJ2-3|NA|TRBV6-1|NA
CASSSRTADTQYF
TGTGCCAGCAGCTCTAGGACGGCAGATACGCAGTATTTT
>13|TRBJ2-3|NA|TRBV7-2|NA
CASSLQATDTQYF
TGTGCCAGCAGCTTGCAGGCCACAGATACGCAGTATTTT
>15|TRBJ2-3|NA|TRBV7-3|TRBD2
CASTQGGGALDTQYF
TGTGCCAGCACCCAGGGCGGGGGGGCTTTGGATACGCAGTATTTT
>12|TRBJ2-1|NA|TRBV19|NA
CASSLGGYEQFF
TGTGCCAGCAGCCTTGGGGGCTATGAGCAGTTCTTC
>14|TRBJ2-3|NA|TRBV10-3|NA
CAITPGGSADTQYF
TGTGCCATCACCCCGGGGGGCTCCGCAGATACGCAGTATTTT
>14|TRBJ1-5|NA|TRBV30|NA
CAWSELDSNQPQHF
TGTGCCTGGAGTGAGTTGGATAGCAATCAGCCCCAGCATTTT
>15|TRBJ1-2|few|TRBV4-3|NA
CASSGFRGLNYGYTF
TGCGCCAGCAGCGGCTTCCGGGGCCTTAACTATGGCTACACCTTC
>14|TRBJ1-2|once|TRBV18|NA
CASSPGHENYGYTF
TGTGCCAGCTCCCCGGGACATGAAAACTATGGCTACACCTTC
>15|TRBJ2-1|NA|TRBV5-1|TRBD2
CASSLGAGAYNEQFF
TGCGCCAGCAGCTTGGGAGCGGGGGCCTACAATGAGCAGTTCTTC
>16|TRBJ2-2|few|TRBV6-5|NA
CASSYRVADPTGELFF
TGTGCCAGCAGTTACCGGGTGGCCGACCCTACCGGGGAGCTGTTTTTT
>15|TRBJ2-5|NA|TRBV7-2|TRBD2
CASSPIAGAQETQYF
TGTGCCAGCAGCCCCATAGCGGGGGCCCAAGAGACCCAGTACTTC
>15|TRBJ1-1|NA|TRBV28|NA
CASSPPGNILSEAFF
TGTGCCAGCAGCCCCCCCGGGAATATTCTCTCTGAAGCTTTCTTT
>15|TRBJ1-1|NA|TRBV6-5|TRBD1
CASSLQGLIATEAFF
TGTGCCAGCAGCCTACAGGGGTTGATCGCCACTGAAGCTTTCTTT
>13|TRBJ2-2|NA|TRBV7-6|NA
CASSTLDTGELFF
TGTGCCAGCAGCACCCTGGACACCGGGGAGCTGTTTTTT
>15|TRBJ1-3|few|TRBV15|NA
CATSRDYGSGNTIYF
TGTGCCACCAGCAGAGATTACGGCAGTGGAAACACCATATATTTT
>13|TRBJ2-3|NA|TRBV7-9|NA
CASSPAATDTQYF
TGTGCCAGCAGCCCTGCCGCCACAGATACGCAGTATTTT
>17|TRBJ2-7|NA|TRBV27|TRBD2
CASNPGLAGGRRSEQYF
TGTGCCAGCAACCCGGGACTAGCGGGAGGGAGGAGGTCCGAGCAGTACTTC
>19|TRBJ2-1|NA|TRBV4-1|TRBD2
CASSQDPPGASGGENEQFF
TGCGCCAGCAGCCAAGATCCCCCCGGGGCTAGCGGGGGGGAGAATGAGCAGTTCTTC
>17|TRBJ2-1|NA|TRBV15|TRBD2
CATSRDGTSGGNNEQFF
TGTGCCACCAGCAGAGATGGGACTAGCGGGGGTAACAATGAGCAGTTCTTC
>14|TRBJ1-2|NA|TRBV28|TRBD1
CASSWTNTGVGYTF
TGTGCCAGCAGTTGGACCAACACAGGGGTTGGCTACACCTTC
>16|TRBJ2-4|NA|TRBV7-2|NA
CASSARGRRLENIQYF
TGTGCCAGCAGCGCCCGGGGTAGGCGGTTGGAAAACATTCAGTACTTC
>14|TRBJ2-5|NA|TRBV28|TRBD2
CASSASGGVETQYF
TGTGCCAGCAGTGCTAGCGGGGGCGTTGAGACCCAGTACTTC
>14|TRBJ1-6|once|TRBV9|NA
CASSVDAENSPLHF
TGTGCCAGCAGCGTAGACGCGGAGAATTCACCCCTCCACTTT
>15|TRBJ1-1|NA|TRBV7-9|NA
CASSLAAGAGREAFF
TGTGCCAGCAGCTTAGCCGCCGGGGCGGGGCGTGAAGCTTTCTTT
>13|TRBJ1-1|NA|TRBV5-1|NA
CASSLAQRTEAFF
TGCGCCAGCAGCTTGGCGCAGAGGACTGAAGCTTTCTTT
>13|TRBJ1-2|NA|TRBV27|TRBD1
CASSYQGAWGYTF
TGTGCCAGCAGTTACCAGGGGGCTTGGGGCTACACCTTC
>13|TRBJ2-7|NA|TRBV18|NA
CASSPGRGYEQYF
TGTGCCAGCTCACCAGGCAGGGGCTACGAGCAGTACTTC
>13|TRBJ2-5|NA|TRBV4-3|NA
CASSQEGSGTQYF
TGCGCCAGCAGCCAAGAGGGCAGCGGGACCCAGTACTTC
>13|TRBJ2-5|NA|TRBV10-3|NA
CAISEGEGGTQYF
TGTGCCATCAGTGAAGGCGAGGGGGGGACCCAGTACTTC
>16|TRBJ2-1|NA|TRBV11-2|NA
CASNRWVGTSYNEQFF
TGTGCCAGCAACCGGTGGGTGGGAACCTCCTACAATGAGCAGTTCTTC
>15|TRBJ2-2|NA|TRBV27|TRBD1
CASSPGTGAVGELFF
TGTGCCAGCAGTCCCGGGACAGGGGCGGTCGGGGAGCTGTTTTTT
>16|TRBJ2-3|NA|TRBV7-2|TRBD2
CASSGASGGPTDTQYF
TGTGCCAGCAGCGGGGCTAGCGGGGGGCCCACAGATACGCAGTATTTT
>16|TRBJ2-3|NA|TRBV11-3|TRBD2
CASSYVAGTSTDTQYF
TGTGCCAGCAGCTATGTAGCGGGGACTAGCACAGATACGCAGTATTTT
>15|TRBJ1-1|NA|TRBV2|NA
CASSEFGTKNTEAFF
TGTGCCAGCAGTGAATTTGGGACGAAGAACACTGAAGCTTTCTTT
>15|TRBJ1-4|NA|TRBV6-6|NA
CASSPDGLLNEKLFF
TGTGCCAGCAGCCCAGACGGACTCCTTAATGAAAAACTGTTTTTT
>14|TRBJ2-7|NA|TRBV9|TRBD1
CASSAGTGFHEQYF
TGTGCCAGCAGCGCCGGGACAGGGTTCCACGAGCAGTACTTC
>15|TRBJ2-1|once|TRBV19|TRBD1
CASIGQGGSYNEQFF
TGTGCCAGTATCGGACAGGGGGGCTCCTACAATGAGCAGTTCTTC
>15|TRBJ2-2|once|TRBV7-9|NA
CASSRLEANTGELFF
TGTGCCAGCAGCCGCCTCGAGGCAAACACCGGGGAGCTGTTTTTT
>16|TRBJ1-1|NA|TRBV18|NA
CASSPYREEGWTEAFF
TGTGCCAGCTCACCATACAGGGAAGAGGGATGGACTGAAGCTTTCTTT
>13|TRBJ1-5|NA|TRBV7-3|NA
CASSPGQGQPQHF
TGTGCCAGCAGCCCGGGCCAGGGTCAGCCCCAGCATTTT
>14|TRBJ1-2|NA|TRBV10-3|NA
CATRGSQANYGYTF
TGTGCCACCCGGGGTTCCCAAGCTAACTATGGCTACACCTTC